These 3 T cell receptor beta chains were all obtained from the same sample, sequenced in a study of cytomegalovirus exposure and HLA in healthy donors. It was with 60 Vbeta and 13 Jbeta primers that the PCR ran. The assay was immunoSEQ multiplex PCR, and TCRdb's table has in-frame clones only and misses some. The data contain over 100,000 clones, roughly three fifths of them singletons. The sequenced sample consisted of PBMCs. All receptors derive from a woman in her thirties or forties in good health and CMV-seronegative.

This chain connects TRBV4-2 to TRBJ2-7; 8 nucleotides match TRBD1. V lost 3 bases and J lost 5; bases outside the gene matches: 12. CDR1 LGHNA and CDR2 YNFKEQ come from the germline V gene. The CDR3 runs to 16 residues. The CDR3 region has the DNA TGTGCCAGCAGCCACGATGCCGGGACAGGAAGAAACGAGCAGTACTTC. Translated: CASSHDAGTGRNEQYF.

V is TRBV9 and J is TRBJ2-3, with D unclear. Germline V gene lookup returns CDR1 SGDLS and CDR2 YYNGEE. The CDR3 extends over 14 amino acids. Trimming removed 4 bases at V and 3 bases at J, with 12 bases between. The CDR3 here is CASSLSPVTDTQYF. CDR3 nucleotide sequence: TGTGCCAGCAGCCTCTCCCCCGTGACAGATACGCAGTATTTT.

This clone was counted only a few times. The chain is built from TRBV6-5 and TRBJ1-1, with 9 bases that match TRBD1. Germline trimming cut 0 bases from V and 6 bases from J; bases unmatched to any gene: 5. Germline CDR1 and CDR2: MNHEY and SVGAGI. The CDR3 is 15 amino acids. In DNA form, the CDR3 reads TGTGCCAGCAGTTACTCGAGGGGACAGGGCTCTGAAGCTTTCTTT. Translated, it gives CASSYSRGQGSEAFF.